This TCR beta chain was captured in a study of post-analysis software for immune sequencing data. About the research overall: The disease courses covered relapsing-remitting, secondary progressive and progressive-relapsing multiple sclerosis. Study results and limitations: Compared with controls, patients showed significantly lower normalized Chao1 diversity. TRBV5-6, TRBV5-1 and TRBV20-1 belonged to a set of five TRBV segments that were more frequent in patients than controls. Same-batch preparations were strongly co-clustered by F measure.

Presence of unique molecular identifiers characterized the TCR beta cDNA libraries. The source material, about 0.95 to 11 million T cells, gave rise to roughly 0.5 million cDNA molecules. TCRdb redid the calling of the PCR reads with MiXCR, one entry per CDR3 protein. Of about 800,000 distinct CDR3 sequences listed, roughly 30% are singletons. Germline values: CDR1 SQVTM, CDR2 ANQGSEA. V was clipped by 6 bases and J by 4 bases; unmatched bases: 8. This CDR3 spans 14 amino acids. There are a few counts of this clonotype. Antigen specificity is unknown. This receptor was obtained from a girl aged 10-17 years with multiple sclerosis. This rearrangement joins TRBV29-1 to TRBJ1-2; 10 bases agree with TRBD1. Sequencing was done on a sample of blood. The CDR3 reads CSVETGGAGYGYTF. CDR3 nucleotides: TGCAGCGTGGAGACAGGGGGCGCGGGCTATGGCTACACCTTC.